This entry concerns a single TCR beta chain. Its specificity is unknown. The data were produced by immunoSEQ multiplex PCR, yet TCRdb's version contains in-frame clones alone and is incomplete. The sample has about 50,000 clones, about 83% seen once. The culture ran for 10 days before CD4+ T cells were isolated. This entry is derived from a study of vaccination effects on CD4 cells after COVID-19. This CDR3 spans 15 amino acids. The V gene lost 5 bases and the J gene lost 2 bases, with 13 bases spanning the gap. CDR1 SGHKS and CDR2 YYEKEE come from the germline V gene (reference sequence). General observations from the study: Whether induced by infection or by vaccine, clones showed marked clonal contraction late after vaccination. The study found that only 1 of 255 vaccine-induced clones from healthy vaccinees cross-reacted with common cold coronaviruses. No early post-infection timepoints were available in the study, which also included few convalescent patients.

V is TRBV5-5 and J is TRBJ2-2; tentatively, D is TRBD1 (5 bases). The receptor comes from a human donor who received a COVID-19 vaccine. The sequences come from CD4+ T cells from PBMCs cultured without peptide, collected before COVID-19 vaccination. CDR3 in amino acids: CASRSRVYNTGELFF. CDR3 DNA: TGTGCCAGCAGGTCCAGGGTTTATAACACCGGGGAGCTGTTTTTT. Based on the CDR3 plus reference TRBV5-5 and TRBJ2-2, the full variable domain is DAGVTQSPTHLIKTRGQQVTLRCSPISGHKSVSWYQQVLGQGPQFIFQYYEKEERGRGNFPDRFSARQFPNYSSELNVNALLLGDSALYLCASRSRVYNTGELFFGEGSRLTVL.